This TCR beta chain was obtained from a study of blood T cell repertoires in COVID-19. On the study more broadly: The United States, Italy and Spain were the sources of the acute and convalescent COVID-19 samples. Nucleic acid was either cDNA or gDNA, and it came from T cells, B-cell-depleted T cells, or PBMCs.

Per the germline V gene, CDR1 is MNHEY and CDR2 is SVGAGI. The CDR3 is made up of 14 amino acids. Trimming at V came to 6 bases and at J to 10 bases, leaving 7 bases not matched to a gene. Methods used by the authors: Estimation of nucleated cell counts relied on the amplification of reference gene primers. Generated by immunoSEQ multiplex PCR, the TCRdb table keeps only in-frame clones and is missing some. That table furnishes V, J and clone size, whereas the DNA furnished D and trimming. The table lists just over 15,000 clones, around 87% of them singletons. The V and J genes are TRBV6-5 and TRBJ1-6; the match to TRBD1 covers 9 bases. This clonotype was sampled from a man between 60 and 75 years old with acute or convalescent COVID-19. The sequenced sample was peripheral blood. CDR3 coding DNA: TGTGCCAGCAGCAACACAGGGGGCGAGTCACCCCTCCACTTT. Its translation: CASSNTGGESPLHF.